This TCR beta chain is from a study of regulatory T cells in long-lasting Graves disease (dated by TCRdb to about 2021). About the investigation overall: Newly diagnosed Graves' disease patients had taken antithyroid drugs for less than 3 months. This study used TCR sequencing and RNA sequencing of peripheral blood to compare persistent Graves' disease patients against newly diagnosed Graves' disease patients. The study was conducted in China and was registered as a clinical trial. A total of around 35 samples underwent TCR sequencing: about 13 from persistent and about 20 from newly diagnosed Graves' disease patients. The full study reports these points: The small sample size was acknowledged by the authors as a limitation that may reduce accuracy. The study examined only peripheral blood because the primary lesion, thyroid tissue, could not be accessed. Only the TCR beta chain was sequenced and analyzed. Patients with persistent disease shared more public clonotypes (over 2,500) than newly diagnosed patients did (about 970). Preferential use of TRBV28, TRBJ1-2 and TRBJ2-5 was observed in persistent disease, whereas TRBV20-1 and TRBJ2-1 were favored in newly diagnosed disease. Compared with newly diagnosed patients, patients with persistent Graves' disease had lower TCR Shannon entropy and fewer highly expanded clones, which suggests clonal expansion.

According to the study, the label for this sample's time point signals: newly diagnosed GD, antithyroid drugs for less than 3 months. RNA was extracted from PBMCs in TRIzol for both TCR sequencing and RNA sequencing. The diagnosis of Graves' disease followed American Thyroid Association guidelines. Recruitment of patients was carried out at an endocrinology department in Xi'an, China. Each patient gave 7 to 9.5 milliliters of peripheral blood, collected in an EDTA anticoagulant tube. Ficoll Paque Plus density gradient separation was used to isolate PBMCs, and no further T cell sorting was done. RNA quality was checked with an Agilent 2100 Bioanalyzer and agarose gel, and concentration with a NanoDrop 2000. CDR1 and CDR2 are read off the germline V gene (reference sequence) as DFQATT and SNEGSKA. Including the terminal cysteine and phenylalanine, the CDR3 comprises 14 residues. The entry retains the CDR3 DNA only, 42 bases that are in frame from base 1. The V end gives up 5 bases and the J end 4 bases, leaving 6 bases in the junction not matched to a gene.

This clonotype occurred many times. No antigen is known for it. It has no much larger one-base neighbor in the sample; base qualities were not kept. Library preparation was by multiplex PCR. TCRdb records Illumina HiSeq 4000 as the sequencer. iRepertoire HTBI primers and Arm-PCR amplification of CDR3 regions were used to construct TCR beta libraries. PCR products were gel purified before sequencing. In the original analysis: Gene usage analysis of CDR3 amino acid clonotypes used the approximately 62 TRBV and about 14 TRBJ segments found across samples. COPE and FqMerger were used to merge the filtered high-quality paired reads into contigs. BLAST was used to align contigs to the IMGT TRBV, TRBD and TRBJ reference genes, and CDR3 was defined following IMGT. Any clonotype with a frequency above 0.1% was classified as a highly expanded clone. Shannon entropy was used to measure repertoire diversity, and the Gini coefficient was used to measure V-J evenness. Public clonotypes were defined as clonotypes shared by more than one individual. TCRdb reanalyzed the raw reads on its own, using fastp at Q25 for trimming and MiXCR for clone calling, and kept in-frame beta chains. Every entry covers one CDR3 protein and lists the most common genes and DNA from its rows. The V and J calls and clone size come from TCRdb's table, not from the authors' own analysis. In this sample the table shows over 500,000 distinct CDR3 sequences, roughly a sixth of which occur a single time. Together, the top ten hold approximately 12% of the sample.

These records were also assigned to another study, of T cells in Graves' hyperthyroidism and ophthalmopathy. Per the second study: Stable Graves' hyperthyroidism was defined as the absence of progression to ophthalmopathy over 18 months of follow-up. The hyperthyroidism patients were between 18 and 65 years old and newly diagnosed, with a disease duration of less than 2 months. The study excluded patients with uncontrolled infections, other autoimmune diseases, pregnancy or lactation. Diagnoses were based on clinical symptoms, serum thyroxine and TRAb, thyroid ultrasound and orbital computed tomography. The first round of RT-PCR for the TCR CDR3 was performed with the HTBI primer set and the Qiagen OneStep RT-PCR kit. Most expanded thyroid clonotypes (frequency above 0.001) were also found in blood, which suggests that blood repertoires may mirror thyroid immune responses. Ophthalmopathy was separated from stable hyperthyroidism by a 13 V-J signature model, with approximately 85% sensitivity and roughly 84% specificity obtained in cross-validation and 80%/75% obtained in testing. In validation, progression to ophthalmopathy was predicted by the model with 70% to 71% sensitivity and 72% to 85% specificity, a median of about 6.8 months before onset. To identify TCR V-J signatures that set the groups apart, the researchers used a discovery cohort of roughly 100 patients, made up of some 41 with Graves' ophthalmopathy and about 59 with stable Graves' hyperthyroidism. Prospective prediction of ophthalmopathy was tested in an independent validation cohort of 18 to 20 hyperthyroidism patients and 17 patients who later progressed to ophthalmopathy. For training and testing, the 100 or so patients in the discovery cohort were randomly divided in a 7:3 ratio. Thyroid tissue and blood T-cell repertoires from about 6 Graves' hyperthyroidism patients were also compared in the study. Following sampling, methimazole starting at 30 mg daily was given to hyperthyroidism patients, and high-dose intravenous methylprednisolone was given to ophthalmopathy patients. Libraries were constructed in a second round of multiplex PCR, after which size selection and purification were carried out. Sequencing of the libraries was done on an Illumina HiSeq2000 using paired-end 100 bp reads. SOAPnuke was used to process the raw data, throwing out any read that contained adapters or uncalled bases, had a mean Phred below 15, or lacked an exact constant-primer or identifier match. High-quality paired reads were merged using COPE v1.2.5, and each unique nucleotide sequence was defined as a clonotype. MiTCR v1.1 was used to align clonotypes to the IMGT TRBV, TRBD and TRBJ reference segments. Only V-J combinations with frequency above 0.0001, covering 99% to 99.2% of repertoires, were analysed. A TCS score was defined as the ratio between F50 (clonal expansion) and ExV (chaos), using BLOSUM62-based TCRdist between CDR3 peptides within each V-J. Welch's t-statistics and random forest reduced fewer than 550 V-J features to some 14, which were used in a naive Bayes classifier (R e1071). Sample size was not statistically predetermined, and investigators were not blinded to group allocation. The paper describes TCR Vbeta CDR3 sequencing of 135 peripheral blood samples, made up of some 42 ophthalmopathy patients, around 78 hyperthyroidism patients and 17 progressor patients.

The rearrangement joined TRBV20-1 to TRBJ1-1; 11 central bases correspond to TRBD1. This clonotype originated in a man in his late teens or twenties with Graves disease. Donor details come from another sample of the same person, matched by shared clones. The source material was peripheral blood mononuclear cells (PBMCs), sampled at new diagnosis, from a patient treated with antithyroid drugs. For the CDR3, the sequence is CSAHSGTGGTEAFF. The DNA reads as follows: TGCAGTGCTCACTCCGGGACAGGGGGCACTGAAGCTTTCTTT.